The present T cell receptor beta chain was sequenced within a study of T cells in Graves' hyperthyroidism and ophthalmopathy. At the level of the study: Specimen type is peripheral blood, collected at initial diagnosis prior to any treatment.

CDR3 length equals 14 residues. With 4 bases clipped from V and 5 bases from J, the junction kept 7 bases outside the gene matches. Germline V gene lookup returns CDR1 SGHAT and CDR2 FQNNGV. Amplification targeted TCR beta CDR3 regions from RNA transcripts. First-round RT-PCR of the TCR CDR3 relied on the HTBI primer set. TCRdb reprocessed the multiplex PCR reads with MiXCR, giving one entry per CDR3 protein. This table has 350,000 or so distinct CDR3 sequences, approximately 18% appearing once. The chain couples TRBV11-2 to TRBJ2-5; TRBD1 aligns across 7 bases. Sample: blood. The sequence came from a woman aged 40 to 49 with Graves' ophthalmopathy. CDR3 sequence: CASSSGQVRETQYF. The CDR3 DNA sequence: TGTGCCAGCAGCTCCGGACAGGTTCGGGAGACCCAGTACTTC.